A selection of T cell receptor beta chains follows, all from one sample in a study of Ad26.COV2.S vaccination and SARS-CoV-2 variants. TCRdb keeps only in-frame clones here, not all; method: immunoSEQ multiplex PCR. The data show roughly 700,000 clones, with more than 80% seen just once and approximately 1.5% held by the top ten. The sample in question was peripheral blood, obtained in a trial of Ad26.COV2.S vaccine versus placebo. The origin of the receptors is a person between 18 and 59 years old who received the Ad26.COV2.S COVID-19 vaccine or a placebo. Each CDR3 is given with its conserved first and last residue. A D gene is named only where the DNA matches it firmly. Clone size is given for some rows only: seen once, a few or many times, or a class if the clone is expanded.

CDR3 | DNA | J | size | V | D
CATGRTEAFF | TGTGCCACCGGAAGAACTGAAGCTTTCTTT | TRBJ1-1 | - | TRBV24-1 | -
CAWSVGLAGEETQYF | TGTGCCTGGAGTGTAGGTCTAGCGGGAGAAGAGACCCAGTACTTC | TRBJ2-5 | - | TRBV30 | TRBD2
CAQRAGGVHEQYF | TGTGCCCAGAGGGCAGGGGGAGTCCACGAGCAGTACTTC | TRBJ2-7 | - | TRBV2 | TRBD1
CASSYSAISGANVLTF | TGTGCCAGCAGTTACTCGGCCATTTCTGGGGCCAACGTCCTGACTTTC | TRBJ2-6 | - | TRBV6-5 | -
CASSYEGYYEQYF | TGTGCCAGCAGTTATGAGGGGTACTACGAGCAGTACTTC | TRBJ2-7 | - | TRBV12-3/TRBV12-4 | -
CASSLRRGAGGYTF | TGTGCCAGCAGTTTACGACGAGGGGCTGGTGGCTACACCTTC | TRBJ1-2 | - | TRBV27 | -
CAWNQGTYEQYF | TGTGCCTGGAACCAGGGTACCTACGAGCAGTACTTC | TRBJ2-7 | - | TRBV30 | -
CASSYNRGGQGNEQFF | TGTGCCAGCAGTTATAACCGAGGAGGCCAGGGGAATGAGCAGTTCTTC | TRBJ2-1 | - | TRBV2 | -
CASSYAEEQFF | TGTGCCAGCAGCTACGCCGAGGAGCAGTTCTTC | TRBJ2-1 | - | TRBV5-8 | -
CATSSPGRVEKLFF | TGTGCCACCAGCAGTCCGGGACGCGTCGAAAAACTGTTTTTT | TRBJ1-4 | once | TRBV15 | -
CASSNGRLSKNIQYF | TGTGCCAGCAGCAATGGTCGGTTGTCCAAAAACATTCAGTACTTC | TRBJ2-4 | once | TRBV3-1/TRBV3-2 | -